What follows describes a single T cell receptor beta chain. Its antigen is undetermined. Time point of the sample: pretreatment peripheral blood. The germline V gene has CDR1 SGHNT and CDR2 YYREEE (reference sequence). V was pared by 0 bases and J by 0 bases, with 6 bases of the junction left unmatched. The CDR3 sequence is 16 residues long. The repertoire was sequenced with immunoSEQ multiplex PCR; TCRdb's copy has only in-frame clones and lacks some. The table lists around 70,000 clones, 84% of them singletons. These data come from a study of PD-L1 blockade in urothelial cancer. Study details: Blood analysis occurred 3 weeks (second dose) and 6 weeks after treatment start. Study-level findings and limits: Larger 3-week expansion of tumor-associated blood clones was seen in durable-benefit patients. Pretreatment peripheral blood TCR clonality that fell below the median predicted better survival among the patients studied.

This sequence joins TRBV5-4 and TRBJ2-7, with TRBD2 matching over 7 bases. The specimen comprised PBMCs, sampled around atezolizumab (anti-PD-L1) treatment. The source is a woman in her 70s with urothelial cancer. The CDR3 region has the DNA TGTGCCAGCAGCTTGGCACCGGGCGGGAGCTCCTACGAGCAGTACTTC. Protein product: CASSLAPGGSSYEQYF.